The entry that follows covers one T cell receptor (beta chain) sequence. Its target is not known. The sample is drawn from a study of cytomegalovirus exposure and HLA in healthy donors. Regarding the study as a whole: Earlier analysis yielded a pattern in which most TCR beta V segments were productive about 87% or about 30% of the time.

Both 60 Vbeta primers and 13 Jbeta primers went into the PCR. Assay: immunoSEQ multiplex PCR; the TCRdb copy retains only in-frame clones and omits some. The profile shows roughly 100,000 clones, approximately 80% of them singletons. V lost 5 bases to trimming and J lost 7 bases, with 15 bases between them. Per the germline V gene, CDR1 is SGHTA and CDR2 is FQGNSA. The CDR3 totals 14 residues. This chain joins TRBV7-2 and TRBJ2-1, with D maybe TRBD1 (7 bases). The material sequenced was PBMCs. This TCR came from a male donor in good health and CMV-seronegative. CDR3 nucleotide sequence: TGTGCCAGCAGCAAAGGAGGGGGCCGGAATGAGCAGTTCTTC. Translating it yields CASSKGGGRNEQFF.